This TCR beta chain appears in the sequencing data of a study of cytomegalovirus exposure and HLA in healthy donors. A multiplex PCR was run with 60 Vbeta primers and 13 Jbeta primers. The table came from immunoSEQ multiplex PCR; TCRdb's copy has only in-frame clones and leaves some out. Of fewer than 200,000 clones listed, around four fifths are singletons. The trim removed 4 bases at V and 2 bases at J, leaving 12 bases unmatched. There are 17 residues in the CDR3. The germline V gene has CDR1 SNHLY and CDR2 FYNNEI. The TCR originated in a woman aged 50 to 60 in good health and CMV-seronegative. Sequencing input: PBMCs. The chain joins TRBV2 to TRBJ2-7, with 9 bases lining up with TRBD2. CDR3 in DNA: TGTGCCAGCAGTGTTAGTTCTAGCGGGAAAACAACCTACGAGCAGTACTTC. Its protein product is CASSVSSSGKTTYEQYF.